One and the same sample provided the 5 T cell receptor beta chains below, sequenced in a study of control samples from healthy donors and cancer patients. Here immunoSEQ multiplex PCR was the method, and the copy in TCRdb shows in-frame clones only, minus some. Of around 180,000 clones listed, around 94% were seen once; the top ten hold 1.1% to 1.5%. Sequencing used blood. All receptors come from a woman aged 18-29 years in good health.

This chain joins TRBV4-1 and TRBJ1-5, with a possible D match to TRBD1 (5 bases). The germline V gene has CDR1 MGHRA and CDR2 YSYEKL. V lost 4 bases and J 5 bases, leaving 18 bases between the germline ends. The CDR3 length is 16 residues. CDR3 amino acids: CASSPLKLTGDQPQHF. The CDR3 nucleotides are TGCGCCAGCAGCCCTCTAAAACTGACGGGGGATCAGCCCCAGCATTTT.

V is TRBV12-3 or TRBV12-4 and J is TRBJ2-5; D remains unclear. This CDR3 comprises 11 residues. V was cut by 4 bases and J by 7 bases, with 7 bases left in between. The CDR3 spells CASSSQRTQYF. CDR3 nucleotides: TGTGCCAGCAGTTCACAGAGGACCCAGTACTTC.

This clone was counted once. The chain recombines TRBV2 with TRBJ1-4, with no clear D. The CDR3 contains 11 residues. The germline CDR1 and CDR2 sequences are SNHLY and FYNNEI. V lost 4 bases, J lost 10 bases, and 7 bases lay in between. The CDR3 protein is CASSGEVKLFF. The DNA of the CDR3 is TGTGCCAGCAGTGGAGAGGTAAAACTGTTTTTT.

This clone has only one observation. This sequence joins TRBV5-1 and TRBJ1-6; the match to TRBD1 covers 7 bases. V shed 4 bases, J shed 16 bases, and the junction held 8 bases outside the gene matches. This CDR3 is 12 amino acids long. CDR1 and CDR2 from the germline V gene are SGHRS and YFSETQ. CDR3 DNA sequence: TGCGCCAGCAGCCGTCAGGGGGGGAGACTCCACTTT. Encoded protein: CASSRQGGRLHF.

The V gene is TRBV19, the J gene TRBJ1-4; D remains unclear. Germline CDR1 is LNHDA and CDR2 is SQIVND (reference sequence). V was pared by 6 bases and J by 7 bases, with 18 bases between. The length of the CDR3 is 15 residues. The CDR3, as DNA: TGTGCCAGTAGCCGAGATAGAATAAAAGGTGAAAAACTGTTTTTT. It specifies CASSRDRIKGEKLFF.